Presented here are 22 T cell receptor beta chains from one specimen sequenced in a study of patients and donors after allogeneic stem cell transplantation. TCRdb re-called the RT-PCR reads through MiXCR, storing one row per CDR3 protein. The profile shows more than 850,000 distinct CDR3 sequences, more than 15% of them singletons. Input material: blood, either unsorted or a sorted T cell fraction (not recorded which). All receptors derive from a human donor who was either an allogeneic HSCT recipient or a stem cell or donor lymphocyte infusion donor (not recorded which). It is not recorded whose cells these are; they may come from a transplant donor.

The V and J genes are TRBV29-1 and TRBJ1-1; D call uncertain. Per germline, CDR1 SQVTM and CDR2 ANQGSEA. CDR3 size: 13 residues. Trimming stripped 7 bases from V and 7 bases from J, with 19 bases between. For the CDR3, the DNA is TGCAGCGCCGCCGGTTTAGGGTCCGGTGAAGCTTTCTTT. This encodes CSAAGLGSGEAFF.

This clonotype has only a few counts. V and J are TRBV7-2 and TRBJ1-4; the D gene is possibly TRBD1 (5 bases). Per the germline V gene, CDR1 is SGHTA and CDR2 is FQGNSA. Trimming removed 1 base at V and 7 bases at J, with 19 bases between. The CDR3 consists of 17 residues. The CDR3 region has the DNA TGTGCCAGCAGCTTAGTGGTTGCTGGTCTTGGGGGTGAAAAACTGTTTTTT. Protein product: CASSLVVAGLGGEKLFF.

This chain links TRBV24-1 with TRBJ2-1; 15 bases agree with TRBD2. V dropped 4 bases and J dropped 1; count of bases not matched to a gene: 7. Germline assignment: CDR1 KGHDR and CDR2 SFDVKD. The CDR3 contains 19 residues. DNA for the CDR3: TGTGCCACCAGTGACCGAACCGGGACTAGCGGGAGGTCCTACAATGAGCAGTTCTTC. It specifies CATSDRTGTSGRSYNEQFF.

This clonotype has at least ten counts. This chain links TRBV29-1 with TRBJ1-4; unclear D gene. This CDR3 is built from 12 residues. V gave up 7 bases and J gave up 7 bases, with 13 bases separating them. Germline V gene lookup returns CDR1 SQVTM and CDR2 ANQGSEA. DNA for the CDR3: TGCAGCGCCCGGTCGGGGAGTGAAAAACTGTTTTTT. Its protein product is CSARSGSEKLFF. Variable domain in full (rest from reference TRBV29-1 and TRBJ1-4): SAVISQKPSRDICQRGTSLTIQCQVDSQVTMMFWYRQQPGQSLTLIATANQGSEATYESGFVIDKFPISRPNLTFSTLTVSNMSPEDSSIYLCSARSGSEKLFFGSGTQLSVL.

This sequence joins TRBV3-1 and TRBJ2-3, with TRBD2 matching over 13 bases. Germline V gene sequence: CDR1 LGHDT, CDR2 YNNKEL (reference sequence). This CDR3 is built from 16 residues. With V trimmed by 5 bases and J by 4 bases, 6 bases remained unmatched. The CDR3 coding sequence is TGTGCCAGCAGCAATAGACTAGCGGGGGGTCCAGATACGCAGTATTTT. Amino acid sequence: CASSNRLAGGPDTQYF.

CDR3 in amino acids: CASSESSGRAITSTDTQYF. Written as DNA, the CDR3 is TGCGCCAGCAGTGAGTCCAGCGGGAGGGCCATCACTAGCACAGATACGCAGTATTTT. The V gene is TRBV10-2, the J gene TRBJ2-3, with TRBD2 matching over 10 bases. Germline loops: CDR1 WSHSY, CDR2 SAAADI. This CDR3 region has 19 residues. V shed 0 bases and J 0 bases; nucleotides not matched to a gene: 9.

This clonotype showed up many times. The chain is built from TRBV7-9 and TRBJ2-1; TRBD2 aligns across 10 bases. CDR3 size: 15 residues. V shed 5 bases and J 3 bases; nucleotides not matched to a gene: 4. CDR1 and CDR2 (germline): SEHNR, FQNEAQ (reference sequence). CDR3 loop: CASSRTSGNYNEQFF. The CDR3 nucleotides read TGTGCCAGCAGCCGGACTAGCGGCAACTACAATGAGCAGTTCTTC. Variable domain in full (rest from reference TRBV7-9 and TRBJ2-1): DTGVSQNPRHKITKRGQNVTFRCDPISEHNRLYWYRQTLGQGPEFLTYFQNEAQLEKSRLLSDRFSAERPKGSFSTLEIQRTEQGDSAMYLCASSRTSGNYNEQFFGPGTRLTVL.

This clonotype was seen only a few times. CDR3 in amino acids: CASTFGGNTEAFF. For the CDR3, the DNA is TGCGCCAGCACCTTCGGAGGGAACACTGAAGCTTTCTTT. This sequence joins TRBV5-1 and TRBJ1-1; D call uncertain. V was clipped by 6 bases and J by 1 base, with 10 bases between them. Germline V gene data show CDR1 as SGHRS and CDR2 as YFSETQ. The CDR3 is 13 amino acids.

This clonotype appeared a few times. The CDR3 protein is CASSYRGPLNEQFF. The CDR3 nucleotides read TGTGCCAGCAGTTACAGGGGGCCTTTGAATGAGCAGTTCTTC. This chain uses TRBV6-5 with TRBJ2-1; 7 bases fit TRBD1. After removal of 2 bases from V and 7 bases from J, the junction contained 5 bases not matched to a gene. The CDR3 has 14 amino acids. Germline V gene data show CDR1 as MNHEY and CDR2 as SVGAGI.

Regarding this clonotype: Its ends do not fully match the called genes, so a read error is possible. V gene TRBV12-3 or TRBV12-4 combines with J gene TRBJ2-1; 9 bases fit TRBD1. The CDR3 contains 15 residues. The CDR3 DNA reads as TGTGCCAGCAGGCTCACCGGGACAGGGAGGTCCCAGGAGATCTTC. Translating gives CASRLTGTGRSQEIF.

The chain joins TRBV5-1 to TRBJ2-2; 10 bases match TRBD2. CDR1 and CDR2 (germline): SGHRS, YFSETQ. The CDR3 loop spans 15 amino acids. Germline trimming cut 6 bases from V and 6 bases from J; bases unmatched to any gene: 8. CDR3 loop: CASTDTSGAAGELFF. In nucleotides, the CDR3 is TGCGCCAGCACCGATACTAGCGGGGCTGCCGGGGAGCTGTTTTTT. The full variable domain, rest sourced from reference TRBV5-1 and TRBJ2-2, is KAGVTQTPRYLIKTRGQQVTLSCSPISGHRSVSWYQQTPGQGLQFLFEYFSETQRNKGNFPGRFSGRQFSNSRSEMNVSTLELGDSALYLCASTDTSGAAGELFFGEGSRLTVL.

DNA for the CDR3: TGTGCCAGCAGCTTGGGCCCTGGGAACTATGGCTACACCTTC. This encodes CASSLGPGNYGYTF. The rearrangement joins TRBV5-8 to TRBJ1-2; unclear D gene. V lost 0 bases and J 2 bases, leaving 8 bases between the germline ends. This CDR3 region has 14 residues. Germline CDR1 is SGHTS and CDR2 is YDEGEE.

This clonotype came up many times. V usage is TRBV12-3 or TRBV12-4 and J usage is TRBJ2-5, with D possibly being TRBD1 (5 bases). The V and J ends lost 7 bases and 5 bases respectively, with 14 bases between them. The CDR3 runs 13 residues. The CDR3, as DNA: TGTGCCAGCACCATCAGGGCCTCGGAGACCCAGTACTTC. Its translation is CASTIRASETQYF.

The chain links TRBV9 to TRBJ2-7; no clear D gene. Germline loops: CDR1 SGDLS, CDR2 YYNGEE. The CDR3 is 15 amino acids. With 1 base removed from V and 2 bases from J, the gap between germline ends came to 13 bases. CDR3 residues: CASSVQVGSAYEQYF. DNA of the CDR3: TGTGCCAGCAGCGTACAAGTTGGCAGCGCCTACGAGCAGTACTTC.

The chain recombines TRBV6-2 or TRBV6-3 with TRBJ2-1, with no clear D. V lost 2 bases and J lost 15, with 26 bases in between. There are 16 residues in the CDR3. Germline CDR1 reads MNHEY; CDR2 reads SVGEGT. The CDR3 spells CASSYTLNEPRDWGFF. The DNA of the CDR3 is TGTGCCAGCAGTTACACCCTGAACGAGCCAAGGGATTGGGGGTTCTTC.

For the CDR3, the DNA is TGTGCCAGCAGCGCAAGGGGACAGGGTCTTGATCAGCCCCAGCATTTT. It codes for CASSARGQGLDQPQHF. The genes are TRBV25-1 and TRBJ1-5, with 9 nucleotides matching TRBD1. Germline values: CDR1 MGHDK, CDR2 SYGVNS. With V trimmed by 6 bases and J by 5 bases, 11 bases remained unmatched. The CDR3 runs 16 residues.

This clonotype was found a few times. V and J are TRBV3-1 and TRBJ2-1; 9 bases are a match to TRBD2. After removal of 4 bases from V and 7 bases from J, the junction contained 8 bases not matched to a gene. This CDR3 has 15 residues. Germline values: CDR1 LGHDT, CDR2 YNNKEL (reference sequence). This CDR3 reads CASSRRAGGLNEQFF. The CDR3 DNA sequence: TGTGCCAGCAGCCGTCGGGCGGGAGGGCTGAATGAGCAGTTCTTC.

Only a few counts were recorded for this clonotype. A junction boundary mismatches the germline segment, possibly from a read error. The genes are TRBV3-1 and TRBJ2-1, with D uncertain. The CDR3 is 15 amino acids. Germline V gene lookup returns CDR1 LGHDT and CDR2 YNNKEL (reference sequence). The CDR3: CASSQDLREGRRQLF. Written as DNA, the CDR3 is TGTGCCAGCAGCCAAGATCTCAGAGAAGGTCGGCGTCAGCTCTTC.

For the CDR3, the DNA is TGCAGTGCTCTAGGGACTAGCGGGAGGAGCGGCGGGGAGCTGTTTTTT. Its protein is CSALGTSGRSGGELFF. The chain has TRBV20-1 and TRBJ2-2; 15 nucleotides align to TRBD2. This CDR3 comprises 16 residues. J lost 7 bases, V lost 5 bases, and 8 bases had no gene match. Per the germline V gene, CDR1 is DFQATT and CDR2 is SNEGSKA (reference sequence).

This chain links TRBV5-1 with TRBJ2-1; 9 nucleotides align to TRBD2. Germline loops: CDR1 SGHRS, CDR2 YFSETQ. CDR3 size: 16 residues. Trimming took 3 bases from V and 2 from J; bases not matched to a gene: 6. In nucleotides, the CDR3 is TGCGCCAGCAGCTCCTCTAGCGGGATAACCTACAATGAGCAGTTCTTC. As protein: CASSSSSGITYNEQFF.

This clonotype occurred a few times. The gene calls are TRBV12-3 or TRBV12-4 and TRBJ1-6; 10 positions match TRBD1. The CDR3 is 15 residues long. Germline trimming cut 6 bases from V and 11 bases from J; bases unmatched to any gene: 10. The CDR3 DNA follows: TGTGCCAGCAGAGCCCTGAGGGACAGGGGTCCACCCCTCCACTTT. Translating gives CASRALRDRGPPLHF.

This clonotype was picked up a small number of times. The V and J genes are TRBV7-9 and TRBJ2-5; tentative D call: TRBD1 (6 bases). This CDR3 region has 14 residues. Germline-derived CDR1 and CDR2 are SEHNR and FQNEAQ (reference sequence). Deletions cut 10 bases from V and 5 bases from J, with 20 bases between. The chain's CDR3 is CATRTQTQGETQYF. The CDR3 DNA reads as TGTGCCACAAGGACACAAACCCAGGGGGAGACCCAGTACTTC.